The present T cell receptor beta chain was sequenced within a study of shared clonotypes between healthy human individuals. Study-level results: Represented genetic and exposure-history diversity was restricted by having few donors.

V lost 5 bases, J lost 4 bases, and 8 bases stayed unmatched. The CDR3 extends over 15 amino acids. Germline loops: CDR1 KGHSH, CDR2 LQKENI. Some clones are missing from TCRdb's copy, which holds only in-frame ones; the method was immunoSEQ multiplex PCR. Among about 2.3 million clones, roughly 92% were seen once, and the ten largest hold about 0.41%. Points on this clone: What it binds is not known.

This chain links TRBV18 with TRBJ1-2; 9 positions agree with TRBD1. Sequencing was performed on naive CD4+ T cells from PBMCs. Subset of the sample: CD45RA+ positively selected. This clonotype originated in a man younger than 35 in good health. Some clones in this sample may be carry-over from other donors' samples. Written as DNA, the CDR3 is TGTGCCAGCTCAAGTTCAGACAGGGGGGCCTATGGCTACACCTTC. It encodes CASSSSDRGAYGYTF.